One and the same sample provided the 12 T cell receptor beta chains below, sequenced in a study of cytomegalovirus exposure and HLA in healthy donors. PCR involved 60 Vbeta and 13 Jbeta primers. Sequencing was performed with immunoSEQ multiplex PCR; in TCRdb, only in-frame clones are kept and a portion is missing. The sample gives 75,000 to 100,000 clones, around 77% of which show up once; around 3.2% is in the top ten. The material sequenced was PBMCs. Receptors were obtained from a man in his forties or fifties in good health and CMV-seronegative.

The chain couples TRBV5-1 to TRBJ2-5, with D perhaps TRBD1 (6 bases). This CDR3 region has 15 residues. Germline CDR1 reads SGHRS; CDR2 reads YFSETQ. V was clipped by 0 bases and J by 1 base, with 10 bases between them. CDR3 protein: CASSLAPGAQETQYF. CDR3 sequence (DNA): TGCGCCAGCAGCTTGGCCCCAGGGGCCCAAGAGACCCAGTACTTC.

The chain carries TRBV28 and TRBJ1-1, with D possibly matching TRBD1 (6 bases). CDR3 length: 15 amino acids. V lost 3 bases to trimming and J lost 2 bases, with 13 bases between them. Germline V gives CDR1 MDHEN, CDR2 SYDVKM. This chain's CDR3 is CASSFPGTSNTEAFF. As DNA, the CDR3 is TGTGCCAGCAGTTTTCCCGGGACAAGCAACACTGAAGCTTTCTTT.

This chain joins TRBV9 and TRBJ2-3, with D tentatively TRBD1 (5 bases). This CDR3 is built from 15 residues. CDR1 SGDLS and CDR2 YYNGEE come from the germline V gene. Trimming took 0 bases from V and 4 from J, leaving 12 bases between them. CDR3 coding DNA: TGTGCCAGCAGCGTAGTTCAGGGCAGGTCAGATACGCAGTATTTT. This encodes CASSVVQGRSDTQYF.

There are a few counts of this clone. The chain recombines TRBV5-6 with TRBJ2-6; tentative D call: TRBD2 (5 bases). Deletions cut 2 bases from V and 0 bases from J, with 9 bases between. Looked up from germline, CDR1 is SGHDT and CDR2 is YYEEEE. The CDR3 extends over 16 amino acids. The CDR3, as DNA: TGTGCCAGCAGCTTAGCGGTACTCTCTGGGGCCAACGTCCTGACTTTC. It is translated as CASSLAVLSGANVLTF.

V gene TRBV6-6 combines with J gene TRBJ1-2; TRBD1 might be the D (5 bases). The V and J ends lost 4 bases and 6 bases respectively, with 15 bases between them. CDR3 length: 14 amino acids. Germline CDR1 reads MNHNY; CDR2 reads SVGAGI (reference sequence). For the CDR3, the DNA is TGTGCCAGCAGTTCCCAGGGTCTCCGGGATGGCTACACCTTC. Translation gives CASSSQGLRDGYTF.

CDR3 loop: CSVAVAGDSPLHF. The CDR3 nucleotides read TGCAGCGTTGCGGTGGCGGGTGATTCACCCCTCCACTTT. The J gene is TRBJ1-6, the V gene TRBV29-1; D is undetermined. This CDR3 contains 13 residues. CDR1 SQVTM and CDR2 ANQGSEA come from the germline V gene. Trimming took 4 bases from V and 8 from J, leaving 12 bases between them. The variable domain in full, with the rest retrieved from reference TRBV29-1 and TRBJ1-6, is SAVISQKPSRDICQRGTSLTIQCQVDSQVTMMFWYRQQPGQSLTLIATANQGSEATYESGFVIDKFPISRPNLTFSTLTVSNMSPEDSSIYLCSVAVAGDSPLHFGNGTRLTVT.

The chain carries TRBV19 and TRBJ2-6; D perhaps matches TRBD1 (6 bases). Germline V CDR1 and CDR2: LNHDA, SQIVND (reference sequence). Trimming removed 10 bases at V and 2 bases at J, with 15 bases between. The CDR3 has 15 amino acids. The CDR3: CATADRSPGANVLTF. The DNA for the CDR3 is TGTGCCACGGCAGACAGGTCCCCTGGGGCCAACGTCCTGACTTTC.

About this clone itself: Distinct nucleotide sequences in the sample also encode this CDR3. The chain's CDR3 is CASSQGDSGNTIYF. The CDR3 DNA reads as TGCGCCAGCAGCCAGGGGGACAGTGGAAACACCATATATTTT. V usage is TRBV5-1 and J usage is TRBJ1-3; 7 nucleotides agree with TRBD1. J was trimmed by 3 bases and V by 4 bases; bases with no gene match: 4. The CDR3 length is 14 residues. The germline gives CDR1 SGHRS, CDR2 YFSETQ.

This chain uses TRBV30 with TRBJ1-2; TRBD1 matches at 11 bases. The CDR3 consists of 12 residues. CDR1 is GTSNPN, CDR2 SVGIG, per germline (reference sequence). Germline trimming cut 5 bases from V and 7 bases from J; bases unmatched to any gene: 3. CDR3 in amino acids: CAWGQGARGYTF. The CDR3 coding sequence is TGTGCCTGGGGACAGGGGGCGCGTGGCTACACCTTC.

This clone was counted only a few times. CDR3 sequence: CASTNSPGPSEAFF. DNA for the CDR3: TGTGCCAGCACCAATTCACCAGGGCCGTCTGAAGCTTTCTTT. The chain links TRBV7-9 to TRBJ1-1; D might be TRBD1 (5 bases). V lost 7 bases and J 6 bases, leaving 18 bases between the germline ends. The germline CDR1 and CDR2 sequences are SEHNR and FQNEAQ (reference sequence). This CDR3 contains 14 residues.

This chain joins TRBV20-1 and TRBJ2-5; weak D call: TRBD2 (5 bases). The germline CDR1 and CDR2 sequences are DFQATT and SNEGSKA (reference sequence). The CDR3 covers 11 residues. The CDR3 bases are TGCGGACTCCGGGCCAAAGAGACCCAGTACTTC. This codes for CGLRAKETQYF.

The chain recombines TRBV10-3 with TRBJ2-7; 9 bases are shared with TRBD1. CDR1 and CDR2 from the germline V gene are ENHRY and SYGVKD. J lost 5 bases, V lost 0 bases, and 5 bases had no gene match. The CDR3 has 15 amino acids. CDR3 region: CAISESETGGNEQYF. CDR3 nucleotide sequence: TGTGCCATCAGTGAGTCGGAAACAGGGGGCAACGAGCAGTACTTC.